The 30 T cell receptor beta chains below all came from one sample that was sequenced in a study of cytomegalovirus exposure and HLA in healthy donors. The primer mix had 60 Vbeta and 13 Jbeta primers. Assay: immunoSEQ multiplex PCR; the TCRdb copy retains only in-frame clones and omits some. Of 95,000 to 100,000 clones in the sample, around 10% were seen once. The specimen sequenced was PBMCs. These receptor sequences come from a man aged 45-65 years in good health and CMV-seropositive.

Only a few counts were recorded for this clone. The chain recombines TRBV5-1 with TRBJ1-5; tentatively, D is TRBD1 (6 bases). The germline V and J ends were trimmed by 1 base and 1 base, with 9 bases remaining between them. The CDR3 runs to 15 residues. The germline CDR1 and CDR2 sequences are SGHRS and YFSETQ. CDR3 coding DNA: TGCGCCAGCAGCTTGATGGGGGCCAGCAATCAGCCCCAGCATTTT. Translating it yields CASSLMGASNQPQHF.

The chain combines TRBV21-1 with TRBJ2-7; the D call TRBD2 from the table was never checked on the DNA. TRBV21-1 is a pseudogene locus. The CDR3 spans 13 residues. In DNA, the CDR3 is TGTGCCAGCAGCAAAGAACTTAAGTACGAGCAGTACTTC. Amino acid sequence: CASSKELKYEQYF.

The chain uses TRBV4-1 and TRBJ2-1; 10 positions match TRBD2. The V segment lost 3 bases and the J segment 10 bases; nucleotides outside the gene matches: 9. The V gene's germline CDR1 is MGHRA and CDR2 YSYEKL. This CDR3 region has 15 residues. This CDR3 reads CASSQSGGVFGEQFF. CDR3 DNA sequence: TGCGCCAGCAGCCAGAGCGGGGGGGTCTTCGGCGAGCAGTTCTTC.

The chain combines TRBV27 with TRBJ1-6; no reliable D call. Trimming removed 6 bases at V and 12 bases at J, with 15 bases between. The CDR3 has 13 amino acids. CDR1 is MNHEY and CDR2 is SMNVEV in the germline V gene (reference sequence). CDR3 loop: CASSRERVGPLHF. The CDR3 DNA sequence: TGTGCCAGCAGCCGAGAGAGGGTGGGACCCCTCCACTTT.

This clone has ten or more counts. This chain connects TRBV18 to TRBJ2-7, with D possibly TRBD1 on 6 matching bases. Germline assignment: CDR1 KGHSH and CDR2 LQKENI. V lost 0 bases, J lost 6 bases, and 15 bases lay in between. This CDR3 comprises 15 residues. DNA of the CDR3: TGTGCCAGCTCACCACCGGCAGGGACATCAAGCGAGCAGTACTTC. Translated, it gives CASSPPAGTSSEQYF.

The rearrangement joins TRBV4-3 to TRBJ2-2; 7 nucleotides match TRBD2. Germline V gene data show CDR1 as LGHNA and CDR2 as YSLEER. The ends lost 0 bases at V and 0 bases at J; junction bases unmatched: 1. This CDR3 has 16 amino acids. For the CDR3, the DNA is TGCGCCAGCAGCCAAGAGGCGGGGGCGAACACCGGGGAGCTGTTTTTT. Protein product: CASSQEAGANTGELFF.

V usage is TRBV4-3 and J usage is TRBJ2-3; 7 bases line up with TRBD2. The J segment lost 3 bases and the V segment lost 2 bases, leaving 8 bases of the junction unmatched. The germline V gene has CDR1 LGHNA and CDR2 YSLEER. The CDR3 is made up of 16 amino acids. For the CDR3, the DNA is TGCGCCAGCAGCCAACTAGGACTAGGTAGAACAGATACGCAGTATTTT. Its translation is CASSQLGLGRTDTQYF.

There are a few counts of this clone. J is TRBJ2-1 and V is TRBV5-1; weak D call: TRBD1 (5 bases). CDR1 is SGHRS, CDR2 YFSETQ, per germline. The V gene lost 0 bases and the J gene lost 7 bases, with 14 bases spanning the gap. The CDR3 totals 15 residues. For the CDR3, the DNA is TGCGCCAGCAGCTTGGCAGGGATGGGTGAAAATGAGCAGTTCTTC. It translates to CASSLAGMGENEQFF.

There are a few counts of this clone. The chain carries TRBV27 and TRBJ1-2; 7 positions match TRBD1. The CDR3 has 15 amino acids. Germline loops: CDR1 MNHEY, CDR2 SMNVEV (reference sequence). V lost 10 bases, J lost 4 bases, and 15 bases stayed unmatched. The CDR3 nucleotides read TGTGCCACAAGGTCCCCCCTGACAGGGCTCTATGGCTACACCTTC. Amino acids: CATRSPLTGLYGYTF.

In this sample, this clone turned up many times. V is TRBV19 and J is TRBJ1-3; the match to TRBD1 covers 7 bases. V was pared by 5 bases and J by 4 bases, with 2 bases of the junction left unmatched. The CDR3 runs 13 residues. CDR1 is LNHDA, CDR2 SQIVND, per germline (reference sequence). The DNA for the CDR3 is TGTGCCAGTAGTTCGGACAGGGGAAACACCATATATTTT. As protein: CASSSDRGNTIYF.

The chain uses TRBV6-5 and TRBJ2-3, with 10 bases that match TRBD2. The CDR3 spans 16 residues. CDR1 and CDR2 from the germline V gene are MNHEY and SVGAGI. V lost 4 bases, J lost 0 bases, and 4 bases stayed unmatched. Here the CDR3 DNA reads TGTGCCAGCAGTTCGTTTAGCGGGGGGAGCACAGATACGCAGTATTTT. This gives the protein CASSSFSGGSTDTQYF.

This clone has only a few counts. The rearrangement uses TRBV19 and TRBJ1-5; no firm D call. Trimming stripped 2 bases from V and 6 bases from J, with 14 bases between. There are 15 residues in the CDR3. Germline V CDR1 and CDR2: LNHDA, SQIVND (reference sequence). The DNA of the CDR3 is TGTGCCAGTAGTATACTTGCGGGGATGGGTCAGCCCCAGCATTTT. It encodes CASSILAGMGQPQHF. Based on the CDR3 plus reference TRBV19 and TRBJ1-5, the full variable domain is DGGITQSPKYLFRKEGQNVTLSCEQNLNHDAMYWYRQDPGQGLRLIYYSQIVNDFQKGDIAEGYSVSREKKESFPLTVTSAQKNPTAFYLCASSILAGMGQPQHFGDGTRLSIL.

This clone was observed a few times. The rearrangement joins TRBV7-8 to TRBJ1-5; D remains unclear. Germline V gene lookup returns CDR1 SGHVS and CDR2 FQNEAQ. CDR3 size: 17 residues. Trimming took off 5 bases at V and 3 bases at J, with 20 bases between the two ends. The chain's CDR3 is CASSRYASQQVNQPQHF. The DNA of the CDR3 is TGTGCCAGCAGCCGTTATGCGTCCCAGCAGGTCAATCAGCCCCAGCATTTT.

V usage is TRBV7-8 and J usage is TRBJ2-7, with 7 bases matching TRBD2. There are 15 residues in the CDR3. Germline CDR1 and CDR2: SGHVS and FQNEAQ. The trim removed 5 bases at V and 4 bases at J, leaving 11 bases unmatched. CDR3 bases: TGTGCCAGCAGCCCTCGGGGTAGCGGGCCTTACGAGCAGTACTTC. It is translated as CASSPRGSGPYEQYF.

The chain recombines TRBV15 with TRBJ1-2, with D tentatively TRBD1 (5 bases). Germline V CDR1 and CDR2: LNHNV, YYDKDF (reference sequence). The ends were cut back, 0 bases at V and 8 bases at J, with 16 bases in the middle. The CDR3 is 15 amino acids. The CDR3 is CATSRDLGGGKGYTF. CDR3 DNA: TGTGCCACCAGCAGAGATCTCGGGGGAGGGAAAGGCTACACCTTC.

The rearrangement joins TRBV14 to TRBJ2-7, with no clear D. Trimming pared 4 bases from V and 3 bases from J, leaving 19 bases between. The germline V gene encodes CDR1 SGHDN and CDR2 FVKESK. There are 16 residues in the CDR3. The CDR3 region is CASSPRIGSVSYEQYF. The DNA of the CDR3 is TGTGCCAGCAGCCCAAGAATAGGAAGCGTAAGCTACGAGCAGTACTTC.

The sample holds a few counts of this clone. The rearrangement links TRBV6-1 to TRBJ2-5, with 7 bases aligning to TRBD2. This CDR3 comprises 15 residues. The germline V gene has CDR1 MNHNS and CDR2 SASEGT. The V segment lost 8 bases and the J segment 5 bases; nucleotides outside the gene matches: 14. CDR3 loop: CASRGGEGLGETQYF. The CDR3 coding sequence is TGTGCCAGCCGTGGGGGGGAGGGTTTAGGGGAGACCCAGTACTTC.

This clone was seen a few times. Here the CDR3 reads CASSQKLTSGAPTDTQYF. Written as DNA, the CDR3 is TGCGCCAGCAGCCAAAAGTTAACTAGCGGTGCTCCCACAGATACGCAGTATTTT. The V call is TRBV4-3, the J call TRBJ2-3; 8 bases match TRBD2. This CDR3 is 18 amino acids long. Germline values: CDR1 LGHNA, CDR2 YSLEER. V lost 2 bases to trimming and J lost 2 bases; unmatched junction nucleotides: 12.

The CDR3 protein is CASSLGGGSNYEQYF. The DNA of the CDR3 is TGTGCCAGCAGCTTGGGGGGGGGCAGTAACTACGAGCAGTACTTC. V gene TRBV5-4 combines with J gene TRBJ2-7; possibly TRBD2 for D (7 bases). The CDR3 loop spans 15 amino acids. V lost 0 bases and J lost 3, with 13 bases in between. From germline, CDR1 is SGHNT and CDR2 YYREEE (reference sequence).

The table lists this clone with a few counts. This chain joins TRBV28 and TRBJ1-6, with TRBD1 matching over 8 bases. This CDR3 comprises 17 residues. V lost 2 bases to trimming and J lost 5 bases; unmatched junction nucleotides: 8. CDR1 is MDHEN and CDR2 is SYDVKM in the germline V gene. The CDR3 reads CASSLPQGQADNSPLHF. CDR3 DNA: TGTGCCAGCAGTTTACCTCAGGGACAGGCAGATAATTCACCCCTCCACTTT.

This clone was seen more than once but under ten times. The rearrangement joins TRBV2 to TRBJ2-3, with TRBD2 matching 9 bases. This CDR3 contains 16 residues. Unmatched junction bases numbered 14, after V lost 8 bases and J lost 5 bases. Germline values: CDR1 SNHLY, CDR2 FYNNEI. The CDR3 spells CASERDGGRAEDTQYF. CDR3 bases: TGTGCCAGCGAGAGGGACGGCGGGAGGGCCGAAGATACGCAGTATTTT.

This clone was seen more than once but under ten times. The V and J genes are TRBV6-5 and TRBJ2-2; tentatively, D is TRBD1 (5 bases). This CDR3 contains 15 residues. Germline-derived CDR1 and CDR2 are MNHEY and SVGAGI. V was cut by 3 bases and J by 1 base, with 9 bases left in between. CDR3: CASSYLTGNTGELFF. CDR3 nucleotides: TGTGCCAGCAGTTATCTCACAGGGAACACCGGGGAGCTGTTTTTT.

Only a few counts were recorded for this clone. The rearrangement joins TRBV28 to TRBJ2-2; tentative D call: TRBD2 (6 bases). CDR1 and CDR2 from the germline V gene are MDHEN and SYDVKM. The CDR3 is made up of 14 amino acids. V was cut by 7 bases and J by 7 bases, with 16 bases left in between. CDR3 amino acids: CASTPRRALGELFF. The CDR3 DNA is TGTGCCAGCACCCCGCGGAGGGCCCTCGGGGAGCTGTTTTTT.

The CDR3 DNA reads as TGTGCCAGCAGTTTAGCCAGGGGGTACGAGCAGTACTTC. Its translation is CASSLARGYEQYF. The gene calls are TRBV27 and TRBJ2-7; 7 bases are shared with TRBD1. This CDR3 region has 13 residues. Germline V CDR1 and CDR2: MNHEY, SMNVEV (reference sequence). Trimming took 2 bases from V and 4 from J; bases not matched to a gene: 2.

This clone was recorded a few times. This chain joins TRBV11-2 and TRBJ1-1; D remains ambiguous. The germline V and J ends were trimmed by 4 bases and 0 bases, with 9 bases remaining between them. CDR1 and CDR2 (germline): SGHAT, FQNNGV. CDR3 length: 14 amino acids. The CDR3 sequence is CASSSGLMNTEAFF. The CDR3 DNA follows: TGTGCCAGCAGCTCCGGTTTAATGAACACTGAAGCTTTCTTT.

This clone was picked up a small number of times. The V call is TRBV7-7, the J call TRBJ2-4, with 9 bases identical to TRBD1. This CDR3 contains 12 residues. Germline values: CDR1 SSHAT, CDR2 FNYEAQ (reference sequence). The CDR3 nucleotides read TGTGCTGACAGGGGGGCCAAAAACATTCAGTACTTC. Encoded protein: CADRGAKNIQYF.

The genes are TRBV30 and TRBJ1-6; 8 bases map to TRBD1. The CDR3 consists of 13 residues. Losses at the gene ends were 3 bases for V and 14 bases for J; bases not matched to a gene: 9. CDR1 and CDR2 (germline): GTSNPN, SVGIG (reference sequence). This CDR3 reads CAWRPTGVGSLHF. In DNA form, the CDR3 reads TGTGCCTGGAGGCCGACAGGGGTTGGATCCCTCCACTTT.

This chain's CDR3 is CASSLSRGNRYNEQFF. CDR3 DNA sequence: TGTGCCAGCAGTTTATCTAGGGGGAACCGCTACAATGAGCAGTTCTTC. The chain combines TRBV27 with TRBJ2-1; possible D gene TRBD1, 6 bases. CDR1 and CDR2 (germline): MNHEY, SMNVEV (reference sequence). The CDR3 extends over 16 amino acids. The V and J ends lost 0 bases and 3 bases respectively, with 12 bases between them.

V usage is TRBV19 and J usage is TRBJ2-1; 11 bases map to TRBD2. V gave up 6 bases and J gave up 7 bases; unmatched junction bases: 5. Germline loops: CDR1 LNHDA, CDR2 SQIVND (reference sequence). The CDR3 has 14 amino acids. The CDR3 DNA sequence: TGTGCCAGTAGATTTAGCGGGAGGGGTAATGAGCAGTTCTTC. Amino acid sequence: CASRFSGRGNEQFF.

This clone has just a few counts. J is TRBJ1-4 and V is TRBV2; a weak D match, TRBD1 (5 bases). Trimming removed 6 bases at V and 4 bases at J, with 9 bases between. This CDR3 comprises 13 residues. From germline, CDR1 is SNHLY and CDR2 FYNNEI. This chain's CDR3 is CASRRDGNEKLFF. CDR3 bases: TGTGCCAGCAGGCGGGACGGTAATGAAAAACTGTTTTTT. The variable domain in full, completed from reference TRBV2 and TRBJ1-4, reads EPEVTQTPSHQVTQMGQEVILRCVPISNHLYFYWYRQILGQKVEFLVSFYNNEISEKSEIFDDQFSVERPDGSNFTLKIRSTKLEDSAMYFCASRRDGNEKLFFGSGTQLSVL.